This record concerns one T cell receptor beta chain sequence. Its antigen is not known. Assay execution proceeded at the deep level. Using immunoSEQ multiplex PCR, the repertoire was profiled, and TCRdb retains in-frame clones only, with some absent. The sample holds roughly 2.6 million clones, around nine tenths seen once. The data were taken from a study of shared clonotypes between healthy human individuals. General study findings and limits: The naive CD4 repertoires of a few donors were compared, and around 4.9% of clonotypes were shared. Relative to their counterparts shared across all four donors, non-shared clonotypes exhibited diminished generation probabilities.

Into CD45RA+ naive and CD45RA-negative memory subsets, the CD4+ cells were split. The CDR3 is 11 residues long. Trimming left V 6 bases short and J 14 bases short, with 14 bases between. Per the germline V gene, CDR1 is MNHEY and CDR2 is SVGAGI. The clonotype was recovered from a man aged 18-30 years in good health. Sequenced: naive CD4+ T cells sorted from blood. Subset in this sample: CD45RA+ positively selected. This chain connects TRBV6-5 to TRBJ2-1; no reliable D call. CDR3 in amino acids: CASRRLRAEFF. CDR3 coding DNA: TGTGCCAGCAGACGCCTAAGGGCAGAGTTCTTC.